These 23 T cell receptor beta chains were all obtained from the same sample, sequenced in a study of regulatory T cells in long-lasting Graves disease. CDR3-region Arm-PCR and iRepertoire HTBI primers produced the TCR beta libraries. TCRdb ran MiXCR on the multiplex PCR reads and lists one entry per CDR3 protein. The profile shows 450,000 to 650,000 distinct CDR3 sequences, roughly 15% of them singletons. The time point here: newly diagnosed GD, antithyroid drugs for less than 3 months. RNA from PBMCs was the source of the TCR library. These same data were also listed under a study on T cells in Graves' hyperthyroidism and ophthalmopathy.

This specimen was peripheral blood mononuclear cells (PBMCs), taken at new diagnosis, from a patient treated with antithyroid drugs. The receptors originated from a woman aged 35-60 years with Graves disease.

The chain has TRBV10-3 and TRBJ1-2; 11 nucleotides agree with TRBD1. CDR1 and CDR2 (germline): ENHRY, SYGVKD. V shed 2 bases and J 7 bases; nucleotides not matched to a gene: 6. The CDR3 contains 15 residues. The CDR3 DNA is TGTGCCATCAGTGAGCTGGGACAGGGGGAAGGTGGCTACACCTTC. Translation: CAISELGQGEGGYTF.

This clonotype was seen repeatedly, ten times or more. V usage is TRBV7-6 and J usage is TRBJ2-2, with a weak D call TRBD2 (5 bases). The V end lost 3 bases, the J end lost 5 bases, and 16 bases lay between the germline ends. The CDR3 has 16 amino acids. Germline V gives CDR1 SGHVS, CDR2 FNYEAQ. CDR3 nucleotide sequence: TGTGCCAGCAGCTTTCTGATGGAGGAGGATACCGGGGAGCTGTTTTTT. Translating it yields CASSFLMEEDTGELFF.

In this sample, this clonotype turned up many times. The V call is TRBV7-8, the J call TRBJ2-7; D might be TRBD1 or TRBD2, each matching 5 bases. Germline V gene sequence: CDR1 SGHVS, CDR2 FQNEAQ. The length of the CDR3 is 17 residues. Between the trimmed V and J ends, which lost 1 base and 4 bases, there was a span of 20 bases. The CDR3 is CASSLVVGDPPKYEQYF. CDR3 coding DNA: TGTGCCAGCAGCTTAGTCGTTGGGGACCCACCCAAATACGAGCAGTACTTC.

The sample holds many counts of this clonotype. The J gene is TRBJ1-5, the V gene TRBV2; 10 nucleotides match TRBD1. The CDR3 sequence is 15 residues long. CDR1 and CDR2 (germline): SNHLY, FYNNEI. Trimming took 6 bases from V and 6 from J; bases not matched to a gene: 8. CDR3 amino acids: CASSGDRGVGQPQHF. The CDR3 nucleotides are TGTGCCAGCAGCGGGGACAGGGGTGTGGGTCAGCCCCAGCATTTT.

The chain couples TRBV6-2 or TRBV6-3 to TRBJ1-5; D unresolved. V was clipped by 0 bases and J by 7 bases, with 10 bases between them. The CDR3 length is 14 residues. Germline V gives CDR1 MNHEY, CDR2 SVGEGT. DNA for the CDR3: TGTGCCAGCAGTTACTCGATGATTGGGCAGCCCCAGCATTTT. The encoded protein is CASSYSMIGQPQHF.

The chain joins TRBV18 to TRBJ2-7; D may match TRBD1 or TRBD2 (5 bases each). The V end lost 2 bases, the J end lost 12 bases, and 17 bases lay between the germline ends. Per germline, CDR1 KGHSH and CDR2 LQKENI. This CDR3 contains 13 residues. The CDR3 region is CASSPGADRGLYF. Here the CDR3 DNA reads TGTGCCAGCTCACCAGGGGCGGACCGGGGTCTGTACTTC.

This clonotype was seen ten or more times. V and J are TRBV28 and TRBJ2-2; the D is unclear. The germline V and J ends were trimmed by 6 bases and 6 bases, with 8 bases remaining between them. This CDR3 has 12 amino acids. CDR1 and CDR2 (germline): MDHEN, SYDVKM. CDR3 bases: TGTGCCAGCAGCAAGTCCGCCGGGGAGCTGTTTTTT. Amino acid sequence: CASSKSAGELFF.

The V and J genes are TRBV3-1 and TRBJ1-6; 11 bases map to TRBD1. After removal of 1 base from V and 9 bases from J, the junction contained 2 bases not matched to a gene. The CDR3 extends over 15 amino acids. Germline V lookup: CDR1 LGHDT, CDR2 YNNKEL (reference sequence). The CDR3 region has the DNA TGTGCCAGCAGCCAAGGGACAGGGGGCTTTTCACCCCTCCACTTT. Its translation is CASSQGTGGFSPLHF.

V and J are TRBV29-1 and TRBJ1-2, with TRBD1 matching over 7 bases. This CDR3 region has 13 residues. Trimming removed 0 bases from V and 7 bases from J; junction bases left unmatched: 5. Germline loops: CDR1 SQVTM, CDR2 ANQGSEA. In DNA, the CDR3 is TGCAGCGTTGAAGAGGGGGCAGGGGGTGGCTACACCTTC. The encoded protein is CSVEEGAGGGYTF.

This clonotype was recorded many times. This chain uses TRBV6-1 with TRBJ1-6; D is undetermined. CDR3 length equals 11 residues. Germline V gives CDR1 MNHNS, CDR2 SASEGT. With 6 bases removed from V and 9 bases from J, the gap between germline ends came to 6 bases. The CDR3 DNA sequence: TGTGCCAGCAGGTCGTTTTCACCCCTCCACTTT. Amino acid sequence: CASRSFSPLHF.

This clonotype occurred many times. This chain joins TRBV10-3 and TRBJ1-1; D uncertain. The CDR3 runs to 15 residues. V lost 4 bases to trimming and J lost 3 bases, with 15 bases between them. Germline CDR1 ENHRY, CDR2 SYGVKD. CDR3 region: CAISGREGRDTEAFF. CDR3 coding DNA: TGTGCCATCAGTGGCCGCGAGGGCCGGGACACTGAAGCTTTCTTT.

The genes are TRBV10-3 and TRBJ2-1, with 7 bases fitting TRBD1. Trimming removed 5 bases from V and 0 bases from J; junction bases left unmatched: 1. The CDR3 runs to 14 residues. Per the germline V gene, CDR1 is ENHRY and CDR2 is SYGVKD. In DNA, the CDR3 is TGTGCCATCAGTTCAGGGGGCTCCTACAATGAGCAGTTCTTC. It specifies CAISSGGSYNEQFF.

This clonotype was counted between two and nine times. This chain uses TRBV12-3 or TRBV12-4 with TRBJ1-1; no clear D gene. Trimming pared 2 bases from V and 1 base from J, leaving 8 bases between. CDR3 size: 14 residues. The CDR3 region has the DNA TGTGCCAGCAGTTTATTTGGATCGAACACTGAAGCTTTCTTT. Translating gives CASSLFGSNTEAFF.

This clonotype was observed a handful of times. V gene TRBV12-3 or TRBV12-4 combines with J gene TRBJ2-6; 7 bases match TRBD1. CDR3 length: 17 amino acids. V shed 5 bases and J 0 bases; nucleotides not matched to a gene: 7. The CDR3 here is CASSTTTGDSGANVLTF. For the CDR3, the DNA is TGTGCCAGCAGTACTACCACAGGGGACTCTGGGGCCAACGTCCTGACTTTC.

The chain recombines TRBV10-1 with TRBJ2-2, with D uncertain. CDR3 length: 12 residues. From germline, CDR1 is WNHNN and CDR2 SYGVQD (reference sequence). The V end lost 7 bases, the J end lost 3 bases, and 6 bases lay between the germline ends. DNA of the CDR3: TGCGCCAGCACCCCGGACACCGGGGAGCTGTTTTTT. Its translation is CASTPDTGELFF.

The rearrangement uses TRBV5-1 and TRBJ2-5; D might be TRBD1 (6 bases). V was trimmed by 4 bases and J by 7 bases, leaving 17 bases between them. The CDR3 extends over 14 amino acids. Germline lookup yields CDR1 SGHRS and CDR2 YFSETQ. The CDR3 loop reads CASSQITGPGTQYF. CDR3 bases: TGCGCCAGCAGCCAAATTACAGGGCCGGGGACCCAGTACTTC.

Regarding this clonotype: Compared with germline, one end of the junction differs, possibly owing to a read error. This sequence joins TRBV7-7 and TRBJ1-1; D remains unclear. The CDR3 runs 13 residues. From germline, CDR1 is SSHAT and CDR2 FNYEAQ (reference sequence). The CDR3 coding sequence is TGTGCTAGCAGCTTAGATCAATCCACTGAAGCTTTCTTT. Translating it yields CASSLDQSTEAFF.

To note about this clonotype: A much larger clone lies one base from this, so it may be a read error. The V call is TRBV13, the J call TRBJ1-1; D uncertain. Per germline, CDR1 PRHDT and CDR2 FYEKMQ (reference sequence). CDR3 length: 15 amino acids. The CDR3 nucleotides read TGTGCCAGCAGCTTAGTCGGTGCTGGCTACACTGAAGCTCTCTTT. Translating it yields CASSLVGAGYTEALF.

J is TRBJ1-3 and V is TRBV7-9, with D hard to call. Trimming took 4 bases from V and 4 from J, leaving 11 bases between them. CDR1 SEHNR and CDR2 FQNEAQ come from the germline V gene (reference sequence). The CDR3 totals 14 residues. This CDR3 is CASSSRERGNTIYF. The CDR3 region has the DNA TGTGCCAGCAGCTCCCGTGAACGAGGAAACACCATATATTTT.

This sequence joins TRBV5-4 and TRBJ2-5, with 7 bases lining up with TRBD1. Germline V gene data show CDR1 as SGHNT and CDR2 as YYREEE (reference sequence). J lost 0 bases, V lost 5 bases, and 7 bases had no gene match. The CDR3 is made up of 15 amino acids. The chain's CDR3 is CASRAEQGNQETQYF. CDR3 in DNA: TGTGCCAGCAGGGCTGAACAGGGGAACCAAGAGACCCAGTACTTC.

The gene calls are TRBV11-2 and TRBJ2-1; D is ambiguous. Trimming took off 2 bases at V and 6 bases at J, with 8 bases between the two ends. The CDR3 extends over 13 amino acids. Germline assignment: CDR1 SGHAT and CDR2 FQNNGV. The DNA for the CDR3 is TGTGCCAGCAGCTTATCCTCTCTCAATGAGCAGTTCTTC. Protein product: CASSLSSLNEQFF.

This clonotype was counted many times. The V call is TRBV20-1, the J call TRBJ2-5, with TRBD2 identical over 8 bases. The CDR3 has 15 residues. The germline V gene has CDR1 DFQATT and CDR2 SNEGSKA (reference sequence). The ends lost 4 bases at V and 1 base at J; junction bases unmatched: 8. CDR3 in DNA: TGCAGTGCTATTCGCGGCGGGGGGCCCCAAGAGACCCAGTACTTC. Translated: CSAIRGGGPQETQYF.

This clonotype was seen a handful of times. The V call is TRBV12-3 or TRBV12-4, the J call TRBJ1-1; the D is unclear. Trimming took 7 bases from V and 11 from J, leaving 17 bases between them. CDR3 length equals 12 residues. This CDR3 reads CASNGGRTEAFF. CDR3 sequence (DNA): TGTGCCAGCAACGGCGGACGCACGGAGGCTTTCTTT.